This record covers a single T cell receptor (beta chain). Germline V lookup: CDR1 DFQATT, CDR2 SNEGSKA (reference sequence). The CDR3 totals 11 residues. Trimming removed 2 bases at V and 2 bases at J, with 3 bases between. The data originate from a study of OX40 agonist ivuxolimab in advanced cancers. Sequencing was performed with immunoSEQ multiplex PCR; in TCRdb, only in-frame clones are kept and a portion is missing. The sample shows 70,000 to 95,000 clones, 86% of them seen only once. Samples of blood were obtained at baseline, on cycle 4 day 1, and on cycle 7 day 1. This receptor was taken from an adult with an advanced solid tumor such as melanoma, head and neck, liver or kidney cancer. Material: CD4+ or CD8+ T cells sorted from blood, obtained in a trial of the OX40 agonist ivuxolimab. The V gene is TRBV20-1, the J gene TRBJ1-1; D remains unclear. CDR3 nucleotide sequence: TGCAGTGCTAGAAGTAACACTGAAGCTTTCTTT. Its translation: CSARSNTEAFF.